The 29 T cell receptor beta chains below come from one sample, sequenced in a study of shared clonotypes between healthy human individuals. Assay used: immunoSEQ multiplex PCR; TCRdb lists only in-frame clones, some missing. The sample lists about 2 million clones; 85% to 95% were seen once. Sample: naive CD4+ T cells sorted from blood. Subset defined: CD45RA+ positively selected. The receptor source for this set is a man between 18 and 29 years old in good health.

With respect to this clone: Within the sample, other DNA sequences also encode this same CDR3. The chain joins TRBV30 to TRBJ2-5, with D possibly being TRBD1 (5 bases). Deletions cut 3 bases from V and 5 bases from J, with 7 bases between. The germline CDR1 and CDR2 sequences are GTSNPN and SVGIG (reference sequence). This CDR3 has 11 residues. The CDR3 nucleotides are TGTGCCTGGAGCAAGGGGGAGACCCAGTACTTC. Translation: CAWSKGETQYF.

In this sample, this clone turned up a few times. The genes are TRBV6-1 and TRBJ2-5; 9 bases align to TRBD2. The J call may be incorrect, as the DNA end agrees better with TRBJ2-7. Germline assignment: CDR1 MNHNS and CDR2 SASEGT. This CDR3 is built from 16 residues. Written as DNA, the CDR3 is TGTGCCAGCAGTGAAAAGGAAGGAGCGGGAGGATACGAGCAGTACTTC. Protein product: CASSEKEGAGGYEQYF.

The chain combines TRBV19 with TRBJ2-2; D is perhaps TRBD1 (6 bases). The CDR3 sequence is 15 residues long. Germline lookup yields CDR1 LNHDA and CDR2 SQIVND (reference sequence). Deletions cut 4 bases from V and 8 bases from J, with 17 bases between. Here the CDR3 reads CASSRARDIRGELFF. The CDR3 DNA is TGTGCCAGTAGTAGGGCACGGGACATTAGGGGGGAGCTGTTTTTT.

Of note for this clone: A much more abundant neighbour one base away suggests this may be a read error. V usage is TRBV4-2 and J usage is TRBJ2-7, with TRBD1 identical over 10 bases. J gave up 3 bases and V 4 bases, and 0 bases lay outside the gene matches. This CDR3 is built from 13 residues. Germline-derived CDR1 and CDR2 are LGHNA and YNFKEQ. As DNA, the CDR3 is TGTGCCAGCAGCCGGGACAGGGGCTACGAGCAGTACTTC. It encodes CASSRDRGYEQYF.

The rearrangement links TRBV25-1 to TRBJ2-7, with D tentatively TRBD2 (6 bases). This CDR3 has 13 residues. The ends were cut back, 6 bases at V and 0 bases at J, with 9 bases in the middle. The V gene's germline CDR1 is MGHDK and CDR2 SYGVNS. The CDR3 nucleotides read TGTGCCAGCAGGGGGGAGGCCTCCTACGAGCAGTACTTC. Residues: CASRGEASYEQYF.

V usage is TRBV5-4 and J usage is TRBJ2-4; 8 bases are shared with TRBD2. In germline, CDR1 is SGHNT, CDR2 YYREEE (reference sequence). The CDR3 is 15 residues long. The V gene end was trimmed by 4 bases and the J gene end by 9 bases; junction bases not matched to a gene: 12. CDR3 in DNA: TGTGCCAGCAGCCCGAGCGGGAGTATTTTTACCATTCAGTACTTC. Its protein product is CASSPSGSIFTIQYF.

The chain links TRBV19 to TRBJ2-2, with a possible D match to TRBD2 (6 bases). The CDR3 contains 15 residues. With 7 bases removed from V and 4 bases from J, the gap between germline ends came to 16 bases. Germline CDR1 reads LNHDA; CDR2 reads SQIVND (reference sequence). The CDR3 here is CASKVVGGGTGELFF. In DNA, the CDR3 is TGTGCCAGTAAGGTCGTCGGGGGAGGCACCGGGGAGCTGTTTTTT.

This chain links TRBV19 with TRBJ2-1; D is perhaps TRBD1 or TRBD2 (5 bases each). CDR1 is LNHDA, CDR2 SQIVND, per germline (reference sequence). Trimming stripped 5 bases from V and 8 bases from J, with 13 bases between. CDR3 size: 13 residues. CDR3 nucleotide sequence: TGTGCCAGTAGTCCCGTGACGGGGCATGAGCAGTTCTTC. Residues: CASSPVTGHEQFF.

The chain joins TRBV2 to TRBJ1-1; D call uncertain. Germline values: CDR1 SNHLY, CDR2 FYNNEI. There are 14 residues in the CDR3. Between the trimmed V and J ends, which lost 4 bases and 1 base, there was a span of 10 bases. The CDR3 sequence: CASSGILRNTEAFF. CDR3 DNA sequence: TGTGCCAGCAGTGGTATCCTGCGGAACACTGAAGCTTTCTTT.

The chain combines TRBV4-1 with TRBJ1-4; D perhaps matches TRBD1 (5 bases). CDR3 length: 16 residues. Germline V lookup: CDR1 MGHRA, CDR2 YSYEKL. V was shortened by 4 bases and J by 8 bases, with 20 bases between the two germline ends. CDR3 residues: CASSPASGASPEKLFF. The CDR3, as DNA: TGCGCCAGCAGCCCAGCGTCCGGGGCCTCCCCGGAAAAACTGTTTTTT.

This chain joins TRBV7-2 and TRBJ2-7, with 10 bases identical to TRBD2. Germline V gene lookup returns CDR1 SGHTA and CDR2 FQGNSA. The CDR3 extends over 15 amino acids. J lost 9 bases, V lost 3 bases, and 11 bases had no gene match. The CDR3: CASSLRLAGEGVQYF. CDR3 in DNA: TGTGCCAGCAGCTTGAGACTAGCGGGCGAGGGGGTGCAGTACTTC.

The CDR3 spells CASSYSSSEQYF. The CDR3 DNA is TGTGCCAGCAGTTACTCGTCAAGCGAGCAGTACTTC. V is TRBV6-6 and J is TRBJ2-7; D is undetermined. There are 12 residues in the CDR3. The germline V and J ends were trimmed by 0 bases and 6 bases, with 6 bases remaining between them. Germline V lookup: CDR1 MNHNY, CDR2 SVGAGI (reference sequence).

Turning to this clone: At one of its ends the junction is not consistent with the germline gene, which may arise from a read error. V and J are TRBV2 and TRBJ1-2; a weak D match, TRBD1 (6 bases). CDR1 and CDR2 (germline): SNHLY, FYNNEI. The CDR3 has 14 residues. DNA for the CDR3: TGTGCCAGCAGAGAAGCCTCACAGGGATATGGCTACACCTTC. Translation: CASREASQGYGYTF.

The chain couples TRBV28 to TRBJ2-7; D ambiguous. Trimming took off 4 bases at V and 3 bases at J, with 13 bases between the two ends. The CDR3 has 14 amino acids. Germline CDR1 is MDHEN and CDR2 is SYDVKM. The CDR3 is CASSSTPVDYEQYF. The CDR3 region has the DNA TGTGCCAGCAGTTCAACCCCCGTGGACTACGAGCAGTACTTC.

As to this clone: The same CDR3 also results from other DNA sequences found in this sample. V usage is TRBV5-1 and J usage is TRBJ2-2; 10 bases are shared with TRBD2. The J segment lost 2 bases and the V segment lost 4 bases, leaving 5 bases of the junction unmatched. The CDR3 totals 16 residues. Germline assignment: CDR1 SGHRS and CDR2 YFSETQ. CDR3 residues: CASSPGLAVNTGELFF. The CDR3 DNA is TGCGCCAGCAGCCCCGGACTAGCGGTAAACACCGGGGAGCTGTTTTTT.

This sequence joins TRBV5-1 and TRBJ2-3, with 9 bases that match TRBD2. Germline assignment: CDR1 SGHRS and CDR2 YFSETQ. The CDR3 covers 15 residues. The J segment lost 0 bases and the V segment lost 5 bases, leaving 4 bases of the junction unmatched. The CDR3 nucleotides are TGCGCCAGCAGATCCCTAGCGGGGAGCACAGATACGCAGTATTTT. Protein product: CASRSLAGSTDTQYF.

The chain carries TRBV7-9 and TRBJ1-5; weak D call: TRBD1 (6 bases). The CDR3 runs 17 residues. Germline V CDR1 and CDR2: SEHNR, FQNEAQ (reference sequence). V was shortened by 0 bases and J by 0 bases, with 12 bases between the two germline ends. The DNA of the CDR3 is TGTGCCAGCAGCTTAGCCTGGACAGAAGATAGCAATCAGCCCCAGCATTTT. Amino acid sequence: CASSLAWTEDSNQPQHF.

V and J are TRBV6-6 and TRBJ2-7, with 9 bases matching TRBD2. The trim removed 2 bases at V and 6 bases at J, leaving 11 bases unmatched. Germline CDR1 and CDR2: MNHNY and SVGAGI (reference sequence). The CDR3 consists of 16 residues. CDR3 amino acids: CASSYPLGTSSAEQYF. CDR3 bases: TGTGCCAGCAGTTACCCCCTTGGGACTAGCTCCGCCGAGCAGTACTTC.

The chain has TRBV6-1 and TRBJ2-5; 11 positions match TRBD2. Germline V gives CDR1 MNHNS, CDR2 SASEGT. The CDR3 has 14 amino acids. V lost 5 bases and J lost 9; bases outside the gene matches: 8. The CDR3 reads CASSLSGGARAQYF. Written as DNA, the CDR3 is TGTGCCAGCAGTCTTAGCGGGGGGGCCCGGGCCCAGTACTTC.

The chain joins TRBV18 to TRBJ2-3; no reliable D call. Trimming cost V 0 bases and J 2 bases, with 12 bases left between them. The CDR3 is made up of 16 amino acids. Germline V gene lookup returns CDR1 KGHSH and CDR2 LQKENI. The CDR3 reads CASSPPGSRYTDTQYF. Written as DNA, the CDR3 is TGTGCCAGCTCACCACCGGGTAGCCGATACACAGATACGCAGTATTTT.

This clone occurred once. The V gene is TRBV11-2, the J gene TRBJ2-2; D is uncertain. The length of the CDR3 is 15 residues. V lost 4 bases and J lost 5, with 14 bases in between. CDR1 is SGHAT and CDR2 is FQNNGV in the germline V gene. CDR3 DNA sequence: TGTGCCAGCAGCTCCCCTGGGATAGGGACCGGGGAGCTGTTTTTT. Its translation: CASSSPGIGTGELFF. The full variable domain, completed using reference TRBV11-2 and TRBJ2-2, is EAGVAQSPRYKIIEKRQSVAFWCNPISGHATLYWYQQILGQGPKLLIQFQNNGVVDDSQLPKDRFSAERLKGVDSTLKIQPAKLEDSAVYLCASSSPGIGTGELFFGEGSRLTVL.

V is TRBV28 and J is TRBJ2-1; D may correspond to TRBD1 or TRBD2 (6 bases each). The CDR3 loop spans 15 amino acids. V dropped 7 bases and J dropped 0 bases, with 13 bases sitting between them. Germline CDR1 and CDR2: MDHEN and SYDVKM. The CDR3 DNA reads TGTGCCAGCACGAAAGGGGGGATCTCCTACAATGAGCAGTTCTTC. This translates into CASTKGGISYNEQFF.

Comments on this clone: In the same sample, other DNA sequences code for this CDR3. The chain carries TRBV11-2 and TRBJ1-4; D might be TRBD1 (5 bases). With 0 bases removed from V and 0 bases from J, the gap between germline ends came to 5 bases. Germline V gene sequence: CDR1 SGHAT, CDR2 FQNNGV. The CDR3 is made up of 15 amino acids. The DNA for the CDR3 is TGTGCCAGCAGCTTAGAGGGGGCAACTAATGAAAAACTGTTTTTT. Encoded protein: CASSLEGATNEKLFF.

A word on this clone: A read error may explain this, as a much larger clone is one base away. Other DNA sequences in this sample translate to the same CDR3. The chain couples TRBV5-1 to TRBJ2-7, with D perhaps matching TRBD1 (6 bases). The germline V gene encodes CDR1 SGHRS and CDR2 YFSETQ. The CDR3 sequence is 14 residues long. DNA of the CDR3: TGCGCCAGCAGCCCCGTACAGGGAGCCTACGAGCAGTATTTC. Translating gives CASSPVQGAYEQYF.

This clone was seen only once. V gene TRBV10-3 combines with J gene TRBJ2-7, with 9 bases aligning to TRBD2. This CDR3 contains 14 residues. The ends lost 4 bases at V and 2 bases at J; junction bases unmatched: 3. Germline CDR1 reads ENHRY; CDR2 reads SYGVKD. The CDR3 nucleotides read TGTGCCATCAGTGTGGCGGGAGGGCCCTACGAGCAGTACTTC. This sequence encodes CAISVAGGPYEQYF.

The chain combines TRBV30 with TRBJ1-6; 7 positions agree with TRBD1. V trimming: 7 bases; J trimming: 4 bases; junction bases outside the gene matches: 1. Per the germline V gene, CDR1 is GTSNPN and CDR2 is SVGIG (reference sequence). The CDR3 spans 12 residues. CDR3 sequence (DNA): TGTGCCTCGGGACAGTATAATTCACCCCTCCACTTT. It encodes CASGQYNSPLHF.

The chain uses TRBV15 and TRBJ2-7; possible D gene TRBD2, 7 bases. The ends were cut back, 0 bases at V and 7 bases at J, with 22 bases in the middle. The CDR3 has 17 residues. Germline V gene lookup returns CDR1 LNHNV and CDR2 YYDKDF (reference sequence). CDR3 in DNA: TGTGCCACCAGCAGAGATACTGGGACACCCCTGGGAGGGGAGCAGTACTTC. Its protein product is CATSRDTGTPLGGEQYF.

The J gene is TRBJ2-1, the V gene TRBV30; D possibly corresponds to TRBD2 (6 bases). V was trimmed by 4 bases and J by 8 bases, leaving 12 bases between them. The CDR3 contains 12 residues. Looked up from germline, CDR1 is GTSNPN and CDR2 is SVGIG (reference sequence). The CDR3 is CAWTRGSHEQFF. The CDR3, as DNA: TGTGCCTGGACGCGGGGTAGTCATGAGCAGTTCTTC. Full variable domain (rest looked up from reference TRBV30 and TRBJ2-1): SQTIHQWPATLVQPVGSPLSLECTVEGTSNPNLYWYRQAAGRGLQLLFYSVGIGQISSEVPQNLSASRPQDRQFILSSKKLLLSDSGFYLCAWTRGSHEQFFGPGTRLTVL.

The chain has TRBV4-1 and TRBJ1-5; D ambiguous. CDR3 size: 14 residues. V was clipped by 2 bases and J by 9 bases, with 14 bases between them. Germline CDR1 MGHRA, CDR2 YSYEKL. CDR3 coding DNA: TGCGCCAGCAGCCAACTGAGCACCTCGGGGCCCCAGCATTTT. This encodes CASSQLSTSGPQHF.